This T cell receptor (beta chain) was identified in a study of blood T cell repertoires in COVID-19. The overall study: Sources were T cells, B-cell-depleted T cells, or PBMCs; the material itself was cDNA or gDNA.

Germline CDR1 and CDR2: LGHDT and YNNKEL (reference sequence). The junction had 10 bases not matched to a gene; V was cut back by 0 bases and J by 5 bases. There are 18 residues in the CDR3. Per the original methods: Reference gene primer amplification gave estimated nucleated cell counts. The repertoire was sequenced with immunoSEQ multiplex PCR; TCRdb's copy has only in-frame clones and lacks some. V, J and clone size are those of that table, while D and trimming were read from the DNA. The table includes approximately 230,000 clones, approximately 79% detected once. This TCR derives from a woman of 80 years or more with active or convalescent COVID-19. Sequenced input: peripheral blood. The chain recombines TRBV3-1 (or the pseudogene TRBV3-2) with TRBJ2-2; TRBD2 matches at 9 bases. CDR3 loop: CASSQDFSAGGATGELFF. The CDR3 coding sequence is TGTGCCAGCAGCCAAGATTTTTCGGCGGGGGGGGCAACCGGGGAGCTGTTTTTT.